This TCR beta chain was sequenced in a study of shared clonotypes between healthy human individuals. Study-wide results and caveats: Richness estimates generally favored naive over memory subsets. Shared across a few donors were around 5% of the naive CD4 clonotypes.

The junction had 18 bases not matched to a gene; V was cut back by 4 bases and J by 2 bases. Germline loops: CDR1 SGHRS, CDR2 YFSETQ. CDR3 length: 20 residues. Generated by immunoSEQ multiplex PCR, the TCRdb table keeps only in-frame clones and is missing some. The sample has some 1,600,000 clones, about 98% seen once; the top ten hold approximately 0.44%. The sample holds one count of this clone. Its specificity is unknown. The sample was naive CD4+ T cells sorted from blood. Subset described: CD45RA+ positively selected. The chain links TRBV5-1 to TRBJ2-2; 9 bases line up with TRBD2. The TCR originated in a man in his thirties or forties in good health. Here the CDR3 DNA reads TGCGCCAGCAGCCTAACCGGGACACCATCTAGCGGGACCAACACCGGGGAGCTGTTTTTT. It translates to CASSLTGTPSSGTNTGELFF.